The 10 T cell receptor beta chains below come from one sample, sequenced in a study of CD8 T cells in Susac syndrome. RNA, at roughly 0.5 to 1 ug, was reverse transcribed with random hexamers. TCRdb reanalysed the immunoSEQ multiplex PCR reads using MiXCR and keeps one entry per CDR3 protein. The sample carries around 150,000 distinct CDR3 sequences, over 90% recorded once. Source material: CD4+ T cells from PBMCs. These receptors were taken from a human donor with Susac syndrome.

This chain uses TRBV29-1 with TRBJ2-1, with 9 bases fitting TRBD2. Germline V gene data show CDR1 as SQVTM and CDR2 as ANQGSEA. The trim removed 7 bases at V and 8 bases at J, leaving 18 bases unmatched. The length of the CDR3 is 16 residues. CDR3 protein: CSAEGGDSGSLDEQFF. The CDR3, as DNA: TGCAGCGCCGAAGGGGGCGATAGCGGGAGCCTCGATGAGCAGTTCTTC.

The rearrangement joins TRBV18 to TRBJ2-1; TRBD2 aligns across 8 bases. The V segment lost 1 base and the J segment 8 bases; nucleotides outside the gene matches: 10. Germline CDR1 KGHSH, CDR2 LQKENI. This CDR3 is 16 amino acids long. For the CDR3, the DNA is TGTGCCAGCTCACCACTTGGCGGGGGGCAAAGCTATGAGCAGTTCTTC. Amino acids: CASSPLGGGQSYEQFF.

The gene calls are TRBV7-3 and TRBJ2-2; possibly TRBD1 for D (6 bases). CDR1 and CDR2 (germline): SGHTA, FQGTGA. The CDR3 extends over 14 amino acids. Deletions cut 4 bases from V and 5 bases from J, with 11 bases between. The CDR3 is CASSSLQGTGELFF. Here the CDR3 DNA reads TGTGCCAGCAGCTCCCTGCAGGGGACCGGGGAGCTGTTTTTT.

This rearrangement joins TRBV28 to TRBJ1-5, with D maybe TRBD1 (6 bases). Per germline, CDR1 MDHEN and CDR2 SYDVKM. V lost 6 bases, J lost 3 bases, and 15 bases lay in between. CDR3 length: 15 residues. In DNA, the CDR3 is TGTGCCAGCAGACTAATTCGGACAGTCAATCAGCCCCAGCATTTT. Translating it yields CASRLIRTVNQPQHF.

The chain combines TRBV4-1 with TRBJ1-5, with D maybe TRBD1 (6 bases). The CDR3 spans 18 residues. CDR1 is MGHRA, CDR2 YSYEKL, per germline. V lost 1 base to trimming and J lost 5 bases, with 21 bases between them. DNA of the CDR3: TGCGCCAGCAGCCAAGGTTGTGTATGGGGGCTCGTCGATCAGCCCCAGCATTTT. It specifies CASSQGCVWGLVDQPQHF.

The CDR3 DNA reads TGTGCCTGGAGGGGCTCTGGAAACACCATATATTTT. Translated, it gives CAWRGSGNTIYF. The chain recombines TRBV30 with TRBJ1-3; D remains ambiguous. Germline-derived CDR1 and CDR2 are GTSNPN and SVGIG (reference sequence). There are 12 residues in the CDR3. With 3 bases removed from V and 0 bases from J, the gap between germline ends came to 3 bases.

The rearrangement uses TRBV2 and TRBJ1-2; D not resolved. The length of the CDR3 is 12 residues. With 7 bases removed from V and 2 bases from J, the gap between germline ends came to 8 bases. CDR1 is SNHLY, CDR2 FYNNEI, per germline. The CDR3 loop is CASTGRNYGYTF. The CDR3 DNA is TGTGCCAGCACTGGCAGGAACTATGGCTACACCTTC.

The CDR3 nucleotides read TGTGCCAGCAGCCAACGACTAGCGGGGGCCTACAATGAGCAGTTCTTC. Its translation is CASSQRLAGAYNEQFF. This chain uses TRBV3-1 with TRBJ2-1, with 12 positions matching TRBD2. CDR3 size: 16 residues. V shed 2 bases and J 2 bases; nucleotides not matched to a gene: 1. Germline V gives CDR1 LGHDT, CDR2 YNNKEL (reference sequence).

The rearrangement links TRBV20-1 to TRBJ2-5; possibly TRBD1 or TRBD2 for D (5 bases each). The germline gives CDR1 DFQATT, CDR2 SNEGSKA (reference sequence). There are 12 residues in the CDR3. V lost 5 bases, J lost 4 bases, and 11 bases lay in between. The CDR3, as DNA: TGCAGTGCTGGAGCAGGGAGAGAGACCCAGTACTTC. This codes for CSAGAGRETQYF.

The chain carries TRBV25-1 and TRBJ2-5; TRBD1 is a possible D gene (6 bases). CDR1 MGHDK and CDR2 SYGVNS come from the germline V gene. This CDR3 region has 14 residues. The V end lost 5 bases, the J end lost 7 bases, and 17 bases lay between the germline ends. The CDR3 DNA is TGTGCCAGCAGTCTAGGGACGCAGGGGATGACCCAGTACTTC. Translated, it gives CASSLGTQGMTQYF.